This TCR beta chain was identified during a study of OX40 agonist ivuxolimab in advanced cancers. As for this clone: Its cognate antigen is unknown.

Assay: immunoSEQ multiplex PCR; the TCRdb copy retains only in-frame clones and omits some. The sample has tens of thousands of clones, around 84% seen once. Exclusion applied to patients with autoimmune disease history or systemic immunosuppression. Whole-study results and caveats: Partial responders receiving 0.1-3.0 mg/kg showed among the lowest clonal expansion. At 0.1 to 3.0 mg/kg, CD4+ and CD8+ blood T cells expanded clonally by week 6.

Here the sequenced sample was CD4+ or CD8+ T cells sorted from blood, taken in a trial of the OX40 agonist ivuxolimab. The sequence was obtained from an adult with an advanced solid tumor such as melanoma, head and neck, liver or kidney cancer.

The CDR3: CSSDRGGGTDTQYF. CDR3 DNA sequence: TGCAGCTCCGACAGGGGTGGAGGCACAGATACGCAGTATTTT. This rearrangement joins TRBV29-1 to TRBJ2-3; 8 nucleotides line up with TRBD1. CDR3 length: 14 residues. Germline V gene data show CDR1 as SQVTM and CDR2 as ANQGSEA. Trimming took 8 bases from V and 1 from J; bases not matched to a gene: 8.